The source of this T cell receptor beta chain is a study of T cell responses to AZD1222 COVID-19 vaccine. The repertoire was sequenced with immunoSEQ multiplex PCR; TCRdb's copy has only in-frame clones and lacks some. The sample has some 150,000 clones, 80% to 90% seen once; the top ten hold 5.5%. In germline, CDR1 is SGHNT, CDR2 YYREEE (reference sequence). The CDR3 is 15 residues long. V shed 4 bases, J shed 7 bases, and the junction held 8 bases outside the gene matches. J is TRBJ1-6 and V is TRBV5-4; TRBD1 matches at 7 bases. This clonotype originated in an adult in good health. The sequencing used peripheral blood, collected on day 0 of MenACWY control vaccination. Here the CDR3 DNA reads TGTGCCAGCAGCCCAGCGACAGGGCAGAATTCACCCCTCCACTTT. It codes for CASSPATGQNSPLHF. Filled out from reference TRBV5-4 and TRBJ1-6, the complete variable domain reads ETGVTQSPTHLIKTRGQQVTLRCSSQSGHNTVSWYQQALGQGPQFIFQYYREEENGRGNFPPRFSGLQFPNYSSELNVNALELDDSALYLCASSPATGQNSPLHFGNGTRLTVT.